The 2 T cell receptor beta chains presented below share a single source sample, sequenced in a study of T cell clonality in common variable immunodeficiency. Some clones are missing from TCRdb's copy, which holds only in-frame ones; the method was immunoSEQ multiplex PCR. The sample gives roughly 60,000 clones, none seen only once, and the top ten clones hold over 1.5%. The sequencing sample was made of peripheral blood mononuclear cells. The source is a person between 18 and 75 years old in good health.

Many counts were recorded for this clone. The observed sequence ends 3 residues before the CDR3 terminus, with the missing tail filled in from the germline J gene. The J gene is TRBJ1-4, the V gene TRBV19; the D gene is possibly TRBD1 (5 bases). The CDR3 consists of 16 residues. V lost 11 bases, J lost 7 bases, and 26 bases lay in between. The germline CDR1 and CDR2 sequences are LNHDA and SQIVND (reference sequence). The CDR3 sequence is CAALGQGLLYGEKLFF. The CDR3 DNA, read in part, is TGTGCCGCCTTGGGGCAGGGCCTCCTTTACGGTGAAAAA.

This clone was recorded at least ten times. The read falls 3 residues short of the CDR3 end, and the missing part is taken from the germline J gene. The chain recombines TRBV7-9 with TRBJ2-1; D might be TRBD2 (6 bases). The CDR3 totals 15 residues. Trimming left V 3 bases short and J 7 bases short, with 16 bases between. Germline V gene lookup returns CDR1 SEHNR and CDR2 FQNEAQ (reference sequence). The CDR3 bases that were read are TGTGCCAGCAGCTTGCCAGCGGGCAAAGGAAATGAG. Protein: CASSLPAGKGNE. The complete CDR3 reads CASSLPAGKGNEQFF.